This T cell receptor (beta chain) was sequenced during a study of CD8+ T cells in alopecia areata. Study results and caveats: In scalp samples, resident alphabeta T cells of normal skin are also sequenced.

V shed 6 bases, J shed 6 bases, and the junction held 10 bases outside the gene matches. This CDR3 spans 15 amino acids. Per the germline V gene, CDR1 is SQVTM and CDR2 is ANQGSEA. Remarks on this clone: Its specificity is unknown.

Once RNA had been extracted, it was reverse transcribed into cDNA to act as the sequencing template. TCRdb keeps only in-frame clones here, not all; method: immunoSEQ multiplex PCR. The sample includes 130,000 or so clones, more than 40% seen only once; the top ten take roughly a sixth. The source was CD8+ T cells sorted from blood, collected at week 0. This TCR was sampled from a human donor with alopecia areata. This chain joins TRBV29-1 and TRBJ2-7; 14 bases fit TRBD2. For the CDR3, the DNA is TGCAGCGTCGCCGGACTAGCGGGGGGCCTCTCCGAGCAGTACTTC. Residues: CSVAGLAGGLSEQYF.